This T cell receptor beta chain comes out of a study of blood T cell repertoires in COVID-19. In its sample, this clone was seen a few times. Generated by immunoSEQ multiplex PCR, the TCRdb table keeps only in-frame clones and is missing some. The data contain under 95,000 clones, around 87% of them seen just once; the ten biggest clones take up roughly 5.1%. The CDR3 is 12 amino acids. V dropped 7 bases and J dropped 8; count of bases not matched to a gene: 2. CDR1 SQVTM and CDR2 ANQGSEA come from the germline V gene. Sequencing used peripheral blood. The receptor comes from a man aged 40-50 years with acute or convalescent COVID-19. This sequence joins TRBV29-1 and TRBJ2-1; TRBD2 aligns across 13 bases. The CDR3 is CSGTSGSDEQFF. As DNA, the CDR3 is TGCAGCGGGACTAGCGGGAGCGATGAGCAGTTCTTC.